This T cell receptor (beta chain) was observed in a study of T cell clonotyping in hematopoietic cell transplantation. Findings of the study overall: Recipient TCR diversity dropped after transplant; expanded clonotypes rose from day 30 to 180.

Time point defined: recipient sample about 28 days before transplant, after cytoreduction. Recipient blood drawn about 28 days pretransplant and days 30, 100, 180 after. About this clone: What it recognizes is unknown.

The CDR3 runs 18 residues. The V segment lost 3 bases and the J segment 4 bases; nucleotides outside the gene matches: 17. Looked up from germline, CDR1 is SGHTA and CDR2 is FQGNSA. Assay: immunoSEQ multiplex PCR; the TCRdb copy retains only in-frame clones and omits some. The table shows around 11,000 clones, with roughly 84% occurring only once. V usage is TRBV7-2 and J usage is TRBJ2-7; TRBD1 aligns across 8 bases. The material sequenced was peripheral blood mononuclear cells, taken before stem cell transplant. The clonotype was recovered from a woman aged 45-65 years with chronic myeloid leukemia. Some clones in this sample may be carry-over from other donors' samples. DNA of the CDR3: TGTGCCAGCAGCTTCGGATCGCAGGGGGCGAGTGTGGAGTACGAGCAGTACTTC. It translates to CASSFGSQGASVEYEQYF. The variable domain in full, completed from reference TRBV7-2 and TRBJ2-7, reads GAGVSQSPSNKVTEKGKDVELRCDPISGHTALYWYRQSLGQGLEFLIYFQGNSAPDKSGLPSDRFSAERTGGSVSTLTIQRTQQEDSAVYLCASSFGSQGASVEYEQYFGPGTRLTVT.